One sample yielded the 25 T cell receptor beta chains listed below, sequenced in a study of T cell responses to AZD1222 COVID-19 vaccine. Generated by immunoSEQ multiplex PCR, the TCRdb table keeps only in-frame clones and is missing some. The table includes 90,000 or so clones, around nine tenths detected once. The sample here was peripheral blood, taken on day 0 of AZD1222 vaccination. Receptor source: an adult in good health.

Here the CDR3 DNA reads TGCAGCGTTAGGGACAGGGAAAGCAATCAGCCCCAGCATTTT. Amino acids: CSVRDRESNQPQHF. This chain joins TRBV29-1 and TRBJ1-5; 9 nucleotides agree with TRBD1. Germline V gene lookup returns CDR1 SQVTM and CDR2 ANQGSEA. V shed 5 bases, J shed 1 base, and the junction held 3 bases outside the gene matches. CDR3 size: 14 residues.

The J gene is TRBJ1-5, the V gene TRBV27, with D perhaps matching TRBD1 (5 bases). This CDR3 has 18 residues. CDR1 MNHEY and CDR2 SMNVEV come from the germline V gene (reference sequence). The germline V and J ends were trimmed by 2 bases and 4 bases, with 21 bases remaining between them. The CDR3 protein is CASSLVAPGPRRNQPQHF. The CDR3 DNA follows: TGTGCCAGCAGTTTAGTGGCCCCGGGACCGAGACGAAATCAGCCCCAGCATTTT.

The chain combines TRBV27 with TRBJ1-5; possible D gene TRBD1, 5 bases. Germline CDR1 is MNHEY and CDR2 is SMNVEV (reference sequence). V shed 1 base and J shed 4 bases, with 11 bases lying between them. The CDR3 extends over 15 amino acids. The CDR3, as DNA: TGTGCCAGCAGTTTATGGGGGACGAGTAATCAGCCCCAGCATTTT. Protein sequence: CASSLWGTSNQPQHF.

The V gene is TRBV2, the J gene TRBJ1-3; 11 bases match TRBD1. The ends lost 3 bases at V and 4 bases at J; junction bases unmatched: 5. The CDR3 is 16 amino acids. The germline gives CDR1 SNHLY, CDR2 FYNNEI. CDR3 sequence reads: CASSDGTGGKGNTIYF. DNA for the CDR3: TGTGCCAGCAGTGATGGGACAGGGGGTAAAGGAAACACCATATATTTT.

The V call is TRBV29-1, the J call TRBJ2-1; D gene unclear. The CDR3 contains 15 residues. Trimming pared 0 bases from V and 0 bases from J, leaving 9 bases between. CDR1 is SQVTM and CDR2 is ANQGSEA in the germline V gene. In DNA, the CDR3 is TGCAGCGTTGAAGATAAGATGTCCTCCTACAATGAGCAGTTCTTC. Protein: CSVEDKMSSYNEQFF.

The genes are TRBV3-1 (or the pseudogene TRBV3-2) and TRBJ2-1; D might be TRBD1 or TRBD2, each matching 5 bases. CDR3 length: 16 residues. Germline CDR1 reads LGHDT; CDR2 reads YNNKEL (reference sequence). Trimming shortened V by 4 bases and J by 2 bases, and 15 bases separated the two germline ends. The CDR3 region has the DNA TGTGCCAGCAGCCCAAGGGTGGGGGAAGCCTACAATGAGCAGTTCTTC. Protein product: CASSPRVGEAYNEQFF.

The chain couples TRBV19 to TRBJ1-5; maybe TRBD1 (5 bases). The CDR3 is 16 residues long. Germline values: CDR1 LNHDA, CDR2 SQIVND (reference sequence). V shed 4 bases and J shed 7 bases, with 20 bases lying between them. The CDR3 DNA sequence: TGTGCCAGTAGTACTTCCGGGATGGGGACGGGGCAGCCCCAGCATTTT. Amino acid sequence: CASSTSGMGTGQPQHF.

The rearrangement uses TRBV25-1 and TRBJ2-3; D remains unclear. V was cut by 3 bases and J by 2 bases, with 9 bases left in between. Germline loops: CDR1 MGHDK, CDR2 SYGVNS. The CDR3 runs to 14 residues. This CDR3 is CASSDVTVTDTQYF. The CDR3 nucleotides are TGTGCCAGCAGTGATGTCACTGTCACAGATACGCAGTATTTT.

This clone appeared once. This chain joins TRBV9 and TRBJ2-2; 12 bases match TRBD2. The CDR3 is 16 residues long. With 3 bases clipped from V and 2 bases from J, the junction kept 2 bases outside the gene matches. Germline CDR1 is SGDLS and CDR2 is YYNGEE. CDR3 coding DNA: TGTGCCAGCAGCGGGACTAGCGGGATCAACACCGGGGAGCTGTTTTTT. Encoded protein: CASSGTSGINTGELFF.

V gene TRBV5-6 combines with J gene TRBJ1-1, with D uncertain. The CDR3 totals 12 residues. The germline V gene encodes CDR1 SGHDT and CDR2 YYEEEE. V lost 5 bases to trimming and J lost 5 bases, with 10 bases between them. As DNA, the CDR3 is TGTGCCAGCAGGACGGACTGGACTGAAGCTTTCTTT. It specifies CASRTDWTEAFF.

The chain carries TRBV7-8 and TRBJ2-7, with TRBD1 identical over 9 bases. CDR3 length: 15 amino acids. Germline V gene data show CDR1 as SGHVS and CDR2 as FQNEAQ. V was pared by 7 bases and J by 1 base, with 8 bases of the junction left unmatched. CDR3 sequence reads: CASNRRTGESYEQYF. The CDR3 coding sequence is TGTGCCAGCAACCGAAGGACAGGGGAGTCCTACGAGCAGTACTTC. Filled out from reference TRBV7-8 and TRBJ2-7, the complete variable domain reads GAGVSQSPRYKVAKRGQDVALRCDPISGHVSLFWYQQALGQGPEFLTYFQNEAQLDKSGLPSDRFFAERPEGSVSTLKIQRTQQEDSAVYLCASNRRTGESYEQYFGPGTRLTVT.

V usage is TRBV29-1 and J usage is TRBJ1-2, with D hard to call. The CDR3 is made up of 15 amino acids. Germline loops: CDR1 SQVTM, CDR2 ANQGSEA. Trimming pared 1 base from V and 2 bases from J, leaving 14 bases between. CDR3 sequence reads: CSVEGLGQANYGYTF. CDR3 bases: TGCAGCGTTGAAGGTCTTGGGCAGGCGAACTATGGCTACACCTTC.

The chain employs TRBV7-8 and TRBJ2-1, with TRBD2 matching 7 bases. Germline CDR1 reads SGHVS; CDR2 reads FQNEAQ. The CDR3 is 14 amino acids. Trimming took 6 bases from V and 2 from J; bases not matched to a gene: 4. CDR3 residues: CASRPSGTYNEQFF. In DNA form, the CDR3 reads TGTGCCAGCAGACCCAGCGGGACCTACAATGAGCAGTTCTTC.

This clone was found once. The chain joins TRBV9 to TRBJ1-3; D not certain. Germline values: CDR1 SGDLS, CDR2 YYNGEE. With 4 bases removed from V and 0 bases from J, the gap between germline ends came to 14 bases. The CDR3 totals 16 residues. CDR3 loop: CASSQGSGNSGNTIYF. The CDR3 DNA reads TGTGCCAGCAGCCAAGGTTCGGGGAACTCTGGAAACACCATATATTTT. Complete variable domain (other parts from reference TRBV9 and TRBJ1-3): DSGVTQTPKHLITATGQRVTLRCSPRSGDLSVYWYQQSLDQGLQFLIQYYNGEERAKGNILERFSAQQFPDLHSELNLSSLELGDSALYFCASSQGSGNSGNTIYFGEGSWLTVV.

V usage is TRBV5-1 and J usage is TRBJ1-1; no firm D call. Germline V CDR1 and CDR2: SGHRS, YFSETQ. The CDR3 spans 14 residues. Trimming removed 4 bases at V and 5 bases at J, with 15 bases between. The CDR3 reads CASSQDPTPTEAFF. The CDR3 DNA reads TGCGCCAGCAGCCAGGACCCAACGCCGACTGAAGCTTTCTTT.

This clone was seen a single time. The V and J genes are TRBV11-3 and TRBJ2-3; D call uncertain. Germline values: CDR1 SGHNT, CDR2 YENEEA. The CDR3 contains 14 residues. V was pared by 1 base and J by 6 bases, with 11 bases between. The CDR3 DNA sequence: TGTGCCAGCAGCTTAGGGTCCGAGAGGGATACGCAGTATTTT. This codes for CASSLGSERDTQYF.

CDR3 nucleotide sequence: TGTGCCAGCAGTTTCCGCCCTCACAAGTATAGCAATCAGCCCCAGCATTTT. This encodes CASSFRPHKYSNQPQHF. The chain links TRBV6-2 or TRBV6-3 to TRBJ1-5; D ambiguous. From germline, CDR1 is MNHEY and CDR2 SVGEGT. The CDR3 spans 17 residues. Trimming stripped 4 bases from V and 0 bases from J, with 16 bases between.

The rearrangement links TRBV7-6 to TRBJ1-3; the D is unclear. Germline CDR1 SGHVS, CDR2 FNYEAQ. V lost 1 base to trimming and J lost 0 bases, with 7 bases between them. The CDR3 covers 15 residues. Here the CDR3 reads CASSLVLDSGNTIYF. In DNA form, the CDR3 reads TGTGCCAGCAGCTTAGTTTTGGACTCTGGAAACACCATATATTTT. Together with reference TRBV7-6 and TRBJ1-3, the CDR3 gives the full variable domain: GAGVSQSPRYKVTKRGQDVALRCDPISGHVSLYWYRQALGQGPEFLTYFNYEAQQDKSGLPNDRFSAERPEGSISTLTIQRTEQRDSAMYRCASSLVLDSGNTIYFGEGSWLTVV.

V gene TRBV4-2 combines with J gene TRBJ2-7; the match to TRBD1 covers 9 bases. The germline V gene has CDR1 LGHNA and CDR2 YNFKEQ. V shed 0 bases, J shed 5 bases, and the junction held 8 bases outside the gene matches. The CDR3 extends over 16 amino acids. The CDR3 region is CASSQDPGQGNNEQYF. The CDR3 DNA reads TGTGCCAGCAGCCAAGATCCGGGACAGGGTAATAACGAGCAGTACTTC.

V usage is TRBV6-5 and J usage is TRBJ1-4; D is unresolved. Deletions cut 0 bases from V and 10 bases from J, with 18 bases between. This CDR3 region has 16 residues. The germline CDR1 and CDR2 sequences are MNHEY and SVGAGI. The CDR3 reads CASSYSSNTPMRKLFF. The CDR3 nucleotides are TGTGCCAGCAGTTACTCGAGTAACACTCCCATGAGAAAACTGTTTTTT.

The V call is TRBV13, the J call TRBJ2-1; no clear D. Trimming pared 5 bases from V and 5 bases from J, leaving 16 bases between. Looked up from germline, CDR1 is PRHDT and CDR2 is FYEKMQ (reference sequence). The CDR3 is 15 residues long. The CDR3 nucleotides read TGTGCCAGCAGCGCAAAGCCGCCGGCTGACAATGAGCAGTTCTTC. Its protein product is CASSAKPPADNEQFF.

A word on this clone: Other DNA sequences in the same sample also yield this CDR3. The CDR3 reads CAWSVRDNQPQHF. CDR3 DNA sequence: TGTGCCTGGAGTGTACGAGACAATCAGCCCCAGCATTTT. The chain uses TRBV30 and TRBJ1-5; D ambiguous. In germline, CDR1 is GTSNPN, CDR2 SVGIG (reference sequence). The CDR3 covers 13 residues. The V end lost 0 bases, the J end lost 3 bases, and 6 bases lay between the germline ends.

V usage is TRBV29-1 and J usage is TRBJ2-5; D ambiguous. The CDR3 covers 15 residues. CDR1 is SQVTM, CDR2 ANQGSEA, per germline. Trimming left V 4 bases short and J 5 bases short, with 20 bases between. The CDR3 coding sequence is TGCAGCGTTGTAATTCGGTTCGCGGCTCGGGAGACCCAGTACTTC. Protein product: CSVVIRFAARETQYF.

CDR3 in DNA: TGTGCCAGTAGCCCTCGGACAGTCCTAGACCTCTATGGCTACACCTTC. As protein: CASSPRTVLDLYGYTF. The gene calls are TRBV19 and TRBJ1-2, with a weak D call TRBD1 (6 bases). The length of the CDR3 is 16 residues. V shed 6 bases and J shed 4 bases, with 21 bases lying between them. Germline V gene sequence: CDR1 LNHDA, CDR2 SQIVND (reference sequence).

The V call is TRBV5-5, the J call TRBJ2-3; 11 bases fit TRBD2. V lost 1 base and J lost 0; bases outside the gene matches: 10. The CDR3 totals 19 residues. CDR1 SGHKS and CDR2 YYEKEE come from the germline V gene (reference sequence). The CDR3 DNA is TGTGCCAGCAGCTTGCTAGCGGGGGGCCTTCTCCTGAGCACAGATACGCAGTATTTT. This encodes CASSLLAGGLLLSTDTQYF.